This TCR beta chain was recovered during a study of cytotoxic CD8 clonotypes in ibrutinib-treated CLL. Whole-study findings and limits: Public clonotypes occurred uncommonly; on treatment, they contracted or remained stable.

Germline lookup yields CDR1 LGHNT and CDR2 FRNRAP. The V and J ends lost 0 bases and 2 bases respectively, with 11 bases between them. The CDR3 is 15 amino acids. Note on this clone: Its antigen remains unknown.

Cryopreserved PBMCs were the source of 2 to 2.5 micrograms of genomic DNA, which went to TCR beta libraries. The intended depth for sequencing was 1 in 200,000 to 1 in 1 million T cells. The assay was immunoSEQ multiplex PCR, and TCRdb's table has in-frame clones only and misses some. The sample records some 200,000 clones, over 60% being singletons. The chain couples TRBV12-5 to TRBJ2-7, with D unresolved. The material sequenced was PBMCs, taken after 24 months of ibrutinib treatment. The clonotype was recovered from a human donor with chronic lymphocytic leukemia. Here the CDR3 DNA reads TGTGCTAGTGGTTTGGTACGGCAACGACCCTACGAGCAGTACTTC. Its translation: CASGLVRQRPYEQYF.